The T cell receptor (beta chain) described here comes from a study of blood T cell repertoires in COVID-19. The V gene end was trimmed by 3 bases and the J gene end by 5 bases; junction bases not matched to a gene: 6. This CDR3 region has 15 residues. From germline, CDR1 is MNHEY and CDR2 SVGAGI. Source study methods: Quantification of nucleated cells was approximated via reference gene primer amplification. Some clones are missing from TCRdb's copy, which holds only in-frame ones; the method was immunoSEQ multiplex PCR. V, J and clone size reflect that table, while D and trimming were determined from the DNA. The repertoire holds around 160,000 clones, with around 85% as singletons.

This chain joins TRBV6-5 and TRBJ1-3; 8 bases fit TRBD1. The sample was peripheral blood. This receptor was obtained from a woman in her thirties or forties with active or convalescent COVID-19. The CDR3: CASSYARQGRNTIYF. CDR3 DNA sequence: TGTGCCAGCAGTTATGCTAGACAGGGGAGAAACACCATATATTTT.